This paragraph reports one T cell receptor (beta chain). The CDR3 spans 18 residues. CDR1 and CDR2 (germline): MNHEY, SVGEGT. The ends lost 5 bases at V and 0 bases at J; junction bases unmatched: 9. This record belongs to a study of blood T cell repertoires in COVID-19. Study-level background: There were acute and convalescent COVID-19 samples, and they came from the United States, Italy and Spain. T cells, B-cell-depleted T cells, or PBMCs supplied cDNA or gDNA.

Here immunoSEQ multiplex PCR was the method, and the copy in TCRdb shows in-frame clones only, minus some. The data show some 150,000 clones, with around nine tenths seen just once and 1.2% held by the top ten. Living in 24 US areas, the participants were between roughly 18 and 90 years of age. Allocation to cohorts depended on clinical history reported by the participants. What was sequenced was PBMCs or T cells enriched from blood (not recorded which). This rearrangement joins TRBV6-2 or TRBV6-3 to TRBJ2-6; TRBD2 agrees at 8 bases. The source is a woman aged 25-40 years with acute COVID-19. The CDR3 loop is CASSPTGGSYSGANVLTF. The CDR3 DNA reads as TGTGCCAGCAGTCCCACGGGGGGGTCCTACTCTGGGGCCAACGTCCTGACTTTC.